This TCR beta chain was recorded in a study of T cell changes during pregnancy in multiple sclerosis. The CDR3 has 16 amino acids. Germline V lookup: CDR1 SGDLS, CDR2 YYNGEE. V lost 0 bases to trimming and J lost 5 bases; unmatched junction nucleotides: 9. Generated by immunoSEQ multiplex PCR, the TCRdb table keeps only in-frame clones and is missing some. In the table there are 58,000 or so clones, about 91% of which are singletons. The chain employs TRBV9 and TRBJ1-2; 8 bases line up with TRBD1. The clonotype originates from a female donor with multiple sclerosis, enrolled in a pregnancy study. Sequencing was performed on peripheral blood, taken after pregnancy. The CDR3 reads CASSVGGGQDLYGYTF. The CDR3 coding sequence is TGTGCCAGCAGCGTAGGGGGGGGACAGGACCTTTATGGCTACACCTTC. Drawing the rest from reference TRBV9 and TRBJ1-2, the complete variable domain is DSGVTQTPKHLITATGQRVTLRCSPRSGDLSVYWYQQSLDQGLQFLIQYYNGEERAKGNILERFSAQQFPDLHSELNLSSLELGDSALYFCASSVGGGQDLYGYTFGSGTRLTVV.